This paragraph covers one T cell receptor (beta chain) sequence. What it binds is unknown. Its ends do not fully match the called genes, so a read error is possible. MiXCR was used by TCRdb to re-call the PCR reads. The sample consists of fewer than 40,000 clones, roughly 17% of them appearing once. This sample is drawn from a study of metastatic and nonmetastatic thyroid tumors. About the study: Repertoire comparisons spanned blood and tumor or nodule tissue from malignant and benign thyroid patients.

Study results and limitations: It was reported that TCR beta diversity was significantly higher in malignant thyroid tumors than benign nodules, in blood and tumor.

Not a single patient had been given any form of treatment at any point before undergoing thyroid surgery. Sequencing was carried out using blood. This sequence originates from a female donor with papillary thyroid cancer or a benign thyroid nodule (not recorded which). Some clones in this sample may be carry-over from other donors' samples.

As DNA, the CDR3 is TGTGCCAGCAGCTTAGCGGGAGGCCTTTCCTCCTACAATGATCAGTCCTTC. Translated: CASSLAGGLSSYNDQSF. The genes are TRBV11-1 and TRBJ2-1; TRBD2 is a possible D gene (6 bases). Germline CDR1 and CDR2: SGHAT and FQDESV (reference sequence). The CDR3 has 17 residues.